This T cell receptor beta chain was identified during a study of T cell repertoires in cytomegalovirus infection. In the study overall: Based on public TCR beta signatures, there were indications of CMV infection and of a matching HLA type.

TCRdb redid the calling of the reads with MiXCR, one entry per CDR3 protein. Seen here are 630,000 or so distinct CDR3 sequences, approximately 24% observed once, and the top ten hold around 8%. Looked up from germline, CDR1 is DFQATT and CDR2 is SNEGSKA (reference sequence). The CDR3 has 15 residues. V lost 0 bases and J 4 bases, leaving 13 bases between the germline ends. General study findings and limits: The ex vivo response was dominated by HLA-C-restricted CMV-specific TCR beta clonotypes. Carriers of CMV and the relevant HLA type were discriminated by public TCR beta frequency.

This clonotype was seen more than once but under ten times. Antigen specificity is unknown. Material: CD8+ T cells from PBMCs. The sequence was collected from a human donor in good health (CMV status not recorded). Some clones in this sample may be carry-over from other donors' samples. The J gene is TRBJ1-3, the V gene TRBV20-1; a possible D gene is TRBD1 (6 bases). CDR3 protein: CSARDLKGDGNTIYF. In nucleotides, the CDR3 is TGCAGTGCTAGAGATTTGAAGGGGGACGGAAACACCATATATTTT.